A selection of T cell receptor beta chains follows, all from one sample in a study of PD-1 blockade in classical Hodgkin lymphoma. This table comes from immunoSEQ multiplex PCR, and its TCRdb copy is limited to in-frame clones, with some not included. The table includes about 22,000 clones, about 94% detected once. The sequencing input was peripheral blood mononuclear cells (PBMCs). The receptor source for this set is a human donor with classical Hodgkin lymphoma. The CDR3 runs from the conserved cysteine through the conserved F or W. A D gene is named only where the DNA matches it firmly. The size entry is marked missing in some rows and otherwise reads once, few, many or a size class.

D gene	clone size	V gene	J gene	CDR3 length	CDR3 DNA	CDR3 protein
-	-	TRBV19	TRBJ1-3	12	TGTGCCAGTGCCAGGGCTGGAAACACCATATATTTT	CASARAGNTIYF
TRBD1	-	TRBV27	TRBJ1-6	15	TGTGCCAGCAGTTTAACTCAGGGGGCATGGGAACCCCTCCACTTT	CASSLTQGAWEPLHF
-	-	TRBV7-2	TRBJ1-2	15	TGTGCCAGCAGCTTAGAGGTTGGAGGGGGTTATGGCTACACCTTC	CASSLEVGGGYGYTF
TRBD2	-	TRBV6-4	TRBJ2-3	14	TGTGCCAGCAGCGGACTAGCGGGAGAAGATACGCAGTATTTT	CASSGLAGEDTQYF
-	-	TRBV19	TRBJ2-5	13	TGTGCCAGTAGAGCGGACAGACAAGAGACCCAGTACTTC	CASRADRQETQYF
-	-	TRBV6-6	TRBJ2-3	14	TGTGCCAGCAGATGGGTAGCTGAGAGAGATACGCAGTATTTT	CASRWVAERDTQYF
-	-	TRBV6-6	TRBJ1-6	16	TGTGCCAGCAGTTATACAGACCCAGGGGATAATTCACCCCTCCACTTT	CASSYTDPGDNSPLHF
TRBD1	-	TRBV7-8	TRBJ1-2	16	TGTGCCAGCAGCTTAGAATCATCGACAGGGGTCTATGGCTACACCTTC	CASSLESSTGVYGYTF
TRBD2	few	TRBV4-1	TRBJ2-3	15	TGCGCCAGCAGCCATCGGACTAGCGGGAGAGATACGCAGTATTTT	CASSHRTSGRDTQYF
-	-	TRBV9	TRBJ2-7	15	TGTGCCAGCAGCCTCGACGGGACCGCGACCTACGAGCAGTACTTC	CASSLDGTATYEQYF
-	-	TRBV28	TRBJ1-5	12	TGTGCCACCCAGGGGCGCGGTCAGCCCCAGCATTTT	CATQGRGQPQHF
-	once	TRBV19	TRBJ2-7	12	TGTGCCAGTCGAATAGACACCTACGAGCAGTACTTC	CASRIDTYEQYF
TRBD2	-	TRBV11-2	TRBJ2-5	16	TGTGCCAGCAGCCTATCCTCGGGGGGGGTCTGGGAGACCCAGTACTTC	CASSLSSGGVWETQYF
TRBD1	-	TRBV7-9	TRBJ1-5	18	TGTGCCAGCAGCCTCGGGACAGGGGATCCCTCTAGCAATCAGCCCCAGCATTTT	CASSLGTGDPSSNQPQHF
-	-	TRBV15	TRBJ1-5	15	TGTGCCACCAGCAGAGATGGGGGGGCTGGTCAGCCCCAGCATTTT	CATSRDGGAGQPQHF
-	-	TRBV7-3	TRBJ1-1	15	TGTGCCAGCAGCTTAACGCTCCACCCGAACACTGAAGCTTTCTTT	CASSLTLHPNTEAFF
TRBD1	-	TRBV11-2	TRBJ2-7	15	TGTGCCAGCAGCTTCCCGGGACAGAGCTCCTACGAGCAGTACTTC	CASSFPGQSSYEQYF
-	-	TRBV6-5	TRBJ1-1	16	TGTGCCAGCAGTTACGTGGGGCGCCCCCGGGGGACTGAAGCTTTCTTT	CASSYVGRPRGTEAFF
-	once	TRBV4-3	TRBJ1-2	16	TGCGCCAGCAGCCAAAAAGTGGACGGCGCTAACTATGGCTACACCTTC	CASSQKVDGANYGYTF
TRBD1	-	TRBV9	TRBJ1-4	15	TGTGCCAGCAGCTCCCCGGGACAGGGGTTTGAAAAACTGTTTTTT	CASSSPGQGFEKLFF
-	-	TRBV28	TRBJ2-2	14	TGTGCCAGCAGTCTGTCGCGCAGCACCGGGGAGCTGTTTTTT	CASSLSRSTGELFF
-	few	TRBV6-1	TRBJ2-7	11	TGTGCCAGCAGTGAAGCGTACGAGCAGTACTTC	CASSEAYEQYF
-	-	TRBV4-3	TRBJ2-7	16	TGCGCCAGCAGCCAAGATAGGGTCCGAAGTTTCAACGAGCAGTACTTC	CASSQDRVRSFNEQYF
-	-	TRBV5-1	TRBJ2-3	16	TGCGCCAGCAGCTTGGTTTTCAGCCAGGGCACAGATACGCAGTATTTT	CASSLVFSQGTDTQYF
-	-	TRBV5-4	TRBJ1-1	14	TGTGCCAGCAGCACGGGACGGATGAACACTGAAGCTTTCTTT	CASSTGRMNTEAFF
TRBD2	-	TRBV9	TRBJ2-5	14	TGTGCCAGCAGCGTAGCGGCGGGGGGAGAGACCCAGTACTTC	CASSVAAGGETQYF
-	-	TRBV5-6	TRBJ1-4	15	TGTGCCAGCAGCTTGGCGGGCTTCAGGGGTGAAAAACTGTTTTTT	CASSLAGFRGEKLFF
TRBD1	-	TRBV7-9	TRBJ1-5	13	TGTGCCAGCAGCTTACAGGGGGATCAGCCCCAGCATTTT	CASSLQGDQPQHF
-	-	TRBV5-1	TRBJ2-2	17	TGCGCCAGCAGCTTGCTTCGCCCAGGGTACAACACCGGGGAGCTGTTTTTT	CASSLLRPGYNTGELFF